This T cell receptor beta chain was sequenced during a study of blood T cell repertoires in COVID-19 (dated by TCRdb to 2018 to 2020). The study in broad terms: Collaborator samples came from the United States, Italy and Spain and covered acute and convalescent phases of COVID-19. Where HLA class I and class II types were available, the types were taken from metadata supplied by the sample provider, not from assay-based typing. Deeply sampled blood TCRbeta repertoires from subjects exposed to, actively infected with, or recovered from COVID-19 were included in the dataset. Samples came from the ongoing ImmuneRACE study (first 160 participants) plus 1,254 subjects from 6 global collaborators. A freely available public database, intended as a resource for researchers studying the immune response to SARS-CoV-2, is where the repertoires were released. The material from the prospective study consisted of cDNA or gDNA derived from T cells, B-cell-depleted T cells, or PBMCs. The sample metadata nearly always contained a de-identified subject ID, COVID-19 status, age in years and sex. Findings and caveats that apply to the study as a whole: How much clinical and demographic metadata was included differed by source and by participant, and the metadata was provided uncurated.

A distance of 12 bases separates the germline ends of V and J, which lose 2 bases and 0 bases respectively. The CDR3 spans 17 residues, from the cysteine through the phenylalanine. Just CDR3 DNA is preserved here, 51 bases in frame from base 1. CDR1 and CDR2 were assigned from the germline V gene as SGHTS and YDEGEE. Notes on this clone: No cognate antigen has been identified for it. No clone much larger than this one lies a single base away; base qualities are absent.

The collaborating institutions used their own protocols to collect whole blood in K2EDTA tubes. For TCRbeta analysis, collaborators shipped samples as frozen whole blood, isolated PBMCs, or DNA extracted from either of those sample types. TCRbeta CDR3 regions were amplified from genomic DNA using the immunoSEQ Assay, a bias-controlled multiplex PCR. The published analysis was carried out like this. The number of nucleated cells in each sample was estimated by amplification of reference gene primers within the assay. Sequence reads were collapsed and filtered to measure the absolute abundance of every unique TCRbeta CDR3 rearrangement. Productive Simpson clonality was computed per sample as the square root of Simpson's diversity index over productive rearrangements. The table comes from immuneACCESS by way of TCRdb, which keeps in-frame sequences with V and J called. Part of the clones is missing from these tables; in studies checked, under half for an unresolved V gene and the rest for unknown reasons. The V and J calls and clone size come from that table; D and trimming were worked out from the DNA. A total of about 310,000 clones appear in this sample, about nine tenths of them only once. The leading ten clones occupy 1% of the sample.

The sequence was collected from a man aged 45 to 65 with active or convalescent COVID-19. This chain is built from TRBV5-8 and TRBJ2-6, and possibly TRBD1, on 6 matching bases. The sample taken for sequencing was peripheral blood. In nucleotides, the sequence is TGTGCCAGCAGCTTCACAGGGACGTCCTCTGGGGCCAACGTCCTGACTTTC. It specifies CASSFTGTSSGANVLTF.